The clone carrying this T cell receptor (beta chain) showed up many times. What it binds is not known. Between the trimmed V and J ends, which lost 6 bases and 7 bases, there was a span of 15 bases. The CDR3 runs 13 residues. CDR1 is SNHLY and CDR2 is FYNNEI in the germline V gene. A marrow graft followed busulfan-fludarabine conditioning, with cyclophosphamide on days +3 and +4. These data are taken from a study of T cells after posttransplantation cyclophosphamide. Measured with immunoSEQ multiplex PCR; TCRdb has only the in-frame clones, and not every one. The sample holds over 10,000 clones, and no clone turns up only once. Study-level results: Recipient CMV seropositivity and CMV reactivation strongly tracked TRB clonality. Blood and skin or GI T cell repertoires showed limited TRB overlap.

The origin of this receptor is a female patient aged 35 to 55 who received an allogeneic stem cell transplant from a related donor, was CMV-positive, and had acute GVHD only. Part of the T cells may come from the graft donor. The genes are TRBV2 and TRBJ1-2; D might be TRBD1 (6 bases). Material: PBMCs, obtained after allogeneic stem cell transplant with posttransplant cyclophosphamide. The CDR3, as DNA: TGTGCCAGCAGCTTCTTCGGGGGGGCTGGCTACACCTTC. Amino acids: CASSFFGGAGYTF.